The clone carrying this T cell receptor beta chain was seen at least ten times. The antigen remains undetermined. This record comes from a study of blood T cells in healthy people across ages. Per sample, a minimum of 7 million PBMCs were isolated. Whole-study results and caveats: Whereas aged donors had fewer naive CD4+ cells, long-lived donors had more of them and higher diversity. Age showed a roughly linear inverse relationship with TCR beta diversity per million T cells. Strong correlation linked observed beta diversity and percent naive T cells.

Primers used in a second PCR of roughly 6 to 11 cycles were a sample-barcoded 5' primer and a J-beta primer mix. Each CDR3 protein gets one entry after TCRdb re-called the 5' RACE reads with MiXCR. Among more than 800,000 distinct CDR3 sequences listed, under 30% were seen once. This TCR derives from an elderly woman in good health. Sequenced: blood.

The CDR3 nucleotides read TGCAGTGCTAACAAAGGGGGGCCCCAGCATTTT. Its translation: CSANKGGPQHF. The gene calls are TRBV20-1 and TRBJ1-5; a weak D match, TRBD1 (6 bases). The germline CDR1 and CDR2 sequences are DFQATT and SNEGSKA (reference sequence). Trimming removed 4 bases from V and 9 bases from J, with 10 bases in between. The CDR3 totals 11 residues.